The 9 T cell receptor beta chains reported below all come from one sample, sequenced in a study of Tregs in tolerant kidney transplant recipients. Assay used: immunoSEQ multiplex PCR; TCRdb lists only in-frame clones, some missing. This repertoire shows tens of thousands of clones, roughly 93% found once; its top ten account for roughly 1.7%. Mixed chimerism was transient after nonmyeloablative marrow transplants from related graft donors. This material consisted of CD4+ T cells from blood (PBMCs), taken 12 months after the transplant. Source of these receptors: a human patient who received a combined kidney and bone marrow transplant. Some T cells may be provided by the graft donor.

This clone was seen only once. The chain couples TRBV18 to TRBJ2-2; D call uncertain. V was pared by 2 bases and J by 1 base, with 8 bases between. The CDR3 loop spans 15 amino acids. Germline V gene sequence: CDR1 KGHSH, CDR2 LQKENI. DNA of the CDR3: TGTGCCAGCTCACCATTTACAGAGAACACCGGGGAGCTGTTTTTT. This encodes CASSPFTENTGELFF.

This chain uses TRBV7-2 with TRBJ1-2; D possibly corresponds to TRBD1 (6 bases). Per germline, CDR1 SGHTA and CDR2 FQGNSA. The CDR3 is 13 amino acids. Trimming removed 4 bases from V and 7 bases from J, with 13 bases in between. The CDR3 protein is CASSSGQTGGYTF. The CDR3 nucleotides are TGTGCCAGCAGCTCAGGACAGACGGGTGGCTACACCTTC. The full variable domain, rest sourced from reference TRBV7-2 and TRBJ1-2, is GAGVSQSPSNKVTEKGKDVELRCDPISGHTALYWYRQSLGQGLEFLIYFQGNSAPDKSGLPSDRFSAERTGGSVSTLTIQRTQQEDSAVYLCASSSGQTGGYTFGSGTRLTVV.

This chain connects TRBV6-4 to TRBJ2-1, with TRBD2 matching 8 bases. CDR1 and CDR2 (germline): MRHNA, SNTAGT. This CDR3 comprises 14 residues. V lost 4 bases, J lost 9 bases, and 8 bases stayed unmatched. CDR3 protein: CASSVLAGTREQFF. In DNA, the CDR3 is TGTGCCAGCAGTGTCTTAGCGGGAACGCGTGAGCAGTTCTTC.

The chain uses TRBV11-2 and TRBJ2-5; 9 bases agree with TRBD2. The ends lost 5 bases at V and 5 bases at J; junction bases unmatched: 9. This CDR3 region has 15 residues. Germline values: CDR1 SGHAT, CDR2 FQNNGV. CDR3 loop: CASSRDGREGETQYF. In DNA, the CDR3 is TGTGCCAGCAGCCGCGATGGGCGGGAGGGTGAGACCCAGTACTTC.

The J gene is TRBJ1-6, the V gene TRBV6-7, with TRBD1 identical over 7 bases. TRBV6-7 is noted as an ORF with a role that remains uncertain. With 2 bases clipped from V and 6 bases from J, the junction kept 7 bases outside the gene matches. CDR3 length: 16 residues. This CDR3 is CASSYGASGGNSPLHF. The CDR3 DNA reads TGTGCCAGCAGTTACGGGGCTTCAGGGGGTAATTCACCCCTCCACTTT.

V gene TRBV11-3 combines with J gene TRBJ1-2; D possibly corresponds to TRBD1 (6 bases). This CDR3 region has 13 residues. Germline-derived CDR1 and CDR2 are SGHNT and YENEEA. Trimming took 6 bases from V and 3 from J, leaving 11 bases between them. The CDR3 spells CASSPRGHYGYTF. The CDR3 DNA reads TGTGCCAGCAGTCCCAGGGGCCACTATGGCTACACCTTC.

Comment on this clone: At one end, the junction sequence differs from germline, possibly due to a read error. V usage is TRBV27 and J usage is TRBJ2-7; possible D gene TRBD2, 5 bases. CDR3 length: 14 amino acids. Per germline, CDR1 MNHEY and CDR2 SMNVEV (reference sequence). The CDR3 DNA reads as TGTGCCAGTAGTTTAATCAGCGGTACCTACGAGCAGTACTTC. This codes for CASSLISGTYEQYF.

CDR3 region: CAWTGQYRGYTF. The DNA of the CDR3 is TGTGCCTGGACCGGACAGTACCGTGGCTACACCTTC. The chain links TRBV30 to TRBJ1-2, with a tentative D call TRBD1 (6 bases). Trimming stripped 4 bases from V and 7 bases from J, with 13 bases between. Germline-derived CDR1 and CDR2 are GTSNPN and SVGIG (reference sequence). There are 12 residues in the CDR3.

The CDR3 DNA is TGTGCCAGCTCACGATACAGGGAAGGGACCGTCACTGAAGCTTTCTTT. Its protein is CASSRYREGTVTEAFF. The V gene is TRBV18, the J gene TRBJ1-1; perhaps TRBD1 as D (6 bases). Germline V gene data show CDR1 as KGHSH and CDR2 as LQKENI. V lost 4 bases to trimming and J lost 4 bases, with 19 bases between them. The CDR3 is made up of 16 amino acids.